A single sample is the source of the 30 T cell receptor beta chains below, sequenced in a study of T cell responses to AZD1222 COVID-19 vaccine. Generated by immunoSEQ multiplex PCR, the TCRdb table keeps only in-frame clones and is missing some. Among around 180,000 clones listed, just over 85% were seen once. The sample here was peripheral blood, taken on day 0 of AZD1222 vaccination. These receptors came from an adult in good health.

With respect to this clone: The germline gene is not matched at one end of the junction; a read error may be the cause. V usage is TRBV12-3 or TRBV12-4 and J usage is TRBJ1-4, with no clear D. The length of the CDR3 is 13 residues. The CDR3 coding sequence is TGTGCCAGCAGCCCGACAACGAATGAAAAACTGTTTTTT. Amino acids: CASSPTTNEKLFF.

The chain has TRBV6-2 or TRBV6-3 and TRBJ1-1; D remains unclear. CDR1 is MNHEY and CDR2 is SVGEGT in the germline V gene. The CDR3 is made up of 14 amino acids. V lost 4 bases and J lost 0, with 9 bases in between. The CDR3 is CASSFETMNTEAFF. The CDR3 DNA reads TGTGCCAGCAGTTTCGAGACCATGAACACTGAAGCTTTCTTT.

The genes are TRBV19 and TRBJ1-2; D unclear. With 8 bases removed from V and 7 bases from J, the gap between germline ends came to 17 bases. The CDR3 has 13 residues. Germline-derived CDR1 and CDR2 are LNHDA and SQIVND (reference sequence). The CDR3 spells CASQRDGATGYTF. The CDR3 DNA sequence: TGTGCCAGTCAGCGAGACGGTGCAACTGGCTACACCTTC.

V and J are TRBV5-5 and TRBJ2-7; 11 bases fit TRBD1. CDR1 and CDR2 (germline): SGHKS, YYEKEE (reference sequence). The CDR3 runs 16 residues. V dropped 2 bases and J dropped 4; count of bases not matched to a gene: 8. The CDR3, as DNA: TGTGCCAGCAGCTTCCAGTGGGACAGGGGGAATTACGAGCAGTACTTC. This sequence encodes CASSFQWDRGNYEQYF.

Comments on this clone: This sample also contains other DNA sequences that code for the same CDR3. J is TRBJ1-5 and V is TRBV10-2; TRBD1 aligns across 12 bases. Looked up from germline, CDR1 is WSHSY and CDR2 is SAAADI. The CDR3 covers 17 residues. J gave up 4 bases and V 3 bases, and 7 bases lay outside the gene matches. As DNA, the CDR3 is TGCGCCAGCAGTGACGGTCGGGACAGGGGGCGGAATCAGCCCCAGCATTTT. It is translated as CASSDGRDRGRNQPQHF.

V and J are TRBV5-6 and TRBJ2-7; TRBD2 matches at 7 bases. The J segment lost 2 bases and the V segment lost 4 bases, leaving 6 bases of the junction unmatched. Germline V gene data show CDR1 as SGHDT and CDR2 as YYEEEE. The CDR3 has 14 amino acids. CDR3 amino acids: CASSPGTIAYEQYF. The CDR3 DNA reads as TGTGCCAGCAGCCCCGGGACTATCGCCTACGAGCAGTACTTC. Using reference TRBV5-6 and TRBJ2-7 for the parts outside the CDR3, the full variable domain is DAGVTQSPTHLIKTRGQQVTLRCSPKSGHDTVSWYQQALGQGPQFIFQYYEEEERQRGNFPDRFSGHQFPNYSSELNVNALLLGDSALYLCASSPGTIAYEQYFGPGTRLTVT.

This chain joins TRBV19 and TRBJ2-2, with unresolved D. Trimming cost V 0 bases and J 7 bases, with 6 bases left between them. The CDR3 covers 13 residues. In germline, CDR1 is LNHDA, CDR2 SQIVND (reference sequence). CDR3 bases: TGTGCCAGTAGTATAGAGGGGATCGGGGAGCTGTTTTTT. This codes for CASSIEGIGELFF.

The sample holds one count of this clone. The V call is TRBV19, the J call TRBJ1-1; D remains unclear. Germline CDR1 LNHDA, CDR2 SQIVND (reference sequence). CDR3 size: 14 residues. Trimming stripped 5 bases from V and 6 bases from J, with 16 bases between. For the CDR3, the DNA is TGTGCCAGTAGTCCCCGAGCGACTCCACCTGAAGCTTTCTTT. This gives the protein CASSPRATPPEAFF.

This chain uses TRBV18 with TRBJ2-5; D unclear. The germline V gene has CDR1 KGHSH and CDR2 LQKENI. Trimming took off 1 base at V and 2 bases at J, with 11 bases between the two ends. This CDR3 is built from 15 residues. The CDR3 DNA follows: TGTGCCAGCTCACCACTACGGCGACCACAAGAGACCCAGTACTTC. It is translated as CASSPLRRPQETQYF.

The gene calls are TRBV6-2 or TRBV6-3 and TRBJ2-1, with D perhaps TRBD2 (6 bases). Trimming stripped 5 bases from V and 2 bases from J, with 13 bases between. The CDR3 runs 15 residues. Germline V gene lookup returns CDR1 MNHEY and CDR2 SVGEGT. CDR3 coding DNA: TGTGCCAGCAGTCGATTTGGGGGGACCTACAATGAGCAGTTCTTC. Translation gives CASSRFGGTYNEQFF.

This chain connects TRBV24-1 to TRBJ2-1, with 7 bases lining up with TRBD2. Germline V gene sequence: CDR1 KGHDR, CDR2 SFDVKD. CDR3 size: 13 residues. The V gene end was trimmed by 7 bases and the J gene end by 10 bases; junction bases not matched to a gene: 9. The chain's CDR3 is CATRERGPGEQFF. The CDR3 DNA reads as TGTGCCACCAGAGAGCGGGGACCTGGGGAGCAGTTCTTC.

V is TRBV5-4 and J is TRBJ2-3, with D perhaps matching TRBD1 (6 bases). Germline loops: CDR1 SGHNT, CDR2 YYREEE (reference sequence). CDR3 size: 14 residues. Trimming left V 3 bases short and J 4 bases short, with 12 bases between. The CDR3 coding sequence is TGTGCCAGCAGCTCTCCGACAGGCTCAGATACGCAGTATTTT. Protein sequence: CASSSPTGSDTQYF.

In this sample, this clone turned up once. The chain employs TRBV6-6 and TRBJ2-1, with a possible D match to TRBD1 (6 bases). The CDR3 is 14 amino acids. CDR1 MNHNY and CDR2 SVGAGI come from the germline V gene (reference sequence). V lost 6 bases, J lost 4 bases, and 13 bases lay in between. The CDR3 protein is CASSHRDKYNEQFF. The CDR3 bases are TGTGCCAGCAGCCACCGGGACAAGTACAATGAGCAGTTCTTC.

This clone showed up many times. The V and J genes are TRBV5-4 and TRBJ1-6, with D perhaps matching TRBD1 (6 bases). V lost 3 bases and J lost 0, with 10 bases in between. CDR1 is SGHNT and CDR2 is YYREEE in the germline V gene (reference sequence). CDR3 length: 16 amino acids. Written as DNA, the CDR3 is TGTGCCAGCAGCTCGGGACAAAACTCCTATAATTCACCCCTCCACTTT. This encodes CASSSGQNSYNSPLHF.

V gene TRBV5-6 combines with J gene TRBJ1-5; D gene uncertain. CDR3 length equals 18 residues. V lost 5 bases and J 6 bases, leaving 27 bases between the germline ends. Per the germline V gene, CDR1 is SGHDT and CDR2 is YYEEEE. The CDR3 sequence: CASRPQSGGNRRSQPQHF. CDR3 nucleotide sequence: TGTGCCAGCAGACCCCAATCTGGCGGCAATCGACGGAGTCAGCCCCAGCATTTT.

The chain employs TRBV6-4 and TRBJ2-1; 9 bases agree with TRBD2. The CDR3 extends over 15 amino acids. CDR1 and CDR2 (germline): MRHNA, SNTAGT. J gave up 0 bases and V 3 bases, and 0 bases lay outside the gene matches. This chain's CDR3 is CASSERGGSYNEQFF. In DNA form, the CDR3 reads TGTGCCAGCAGTGAGCGGGGGGGCTCCTACAATGAGCAGTTCTTC.

For the CDR3, the DNA is TGTGCCAGCAGCCCCTCCGGGGGCGGCGACGAGCAGTACTTC. Protein: CASSPSGGGDEQYF. The gene calls are TRBV7-3 and TRBJ2-7, with D perhaps TRBD1 or TRBD2 (6 bases each). CDR1 is SGHTA and CDR2 is FQGTGA in the germline V gene. This CDR3 comprises 14 residues. V lost 5 bases to trimming and J lost 5 bases, with 16 bases between them. Supplemented by reference TRBV7-3 and TRBJ2-7, the full variable domain reads GAGVSQTPSNKVTEKGKYVELRCDPISGHTALYWYRQSLGQGPEFLIYFQGTGAADDSGLPNDRFFAVRPEGSVSTLKIQRTERGDSAVYLCASSPSGGGDEQYFGPGTRLTVT.

This chain uses TRBV28 with TRBJ1-3; maybe TRBD1 (6 bases). The CDR3 loop spans 14 amino acids. Trimming shortened V by 6 bases and J by 1 base, and 10 bases separated the two germline ends. Germline assignment: CDR1 MDHEN and CDR2 SYDVKM. CDR3 sequence: CASSADRSGNTIYF. The DNA for the CDR3 is TGTGCCAGCAGCGCCGACAGGTCTGGAAACACCATATATTTT.

This clone showed up just once. V usage is TRBV5-4 and J usage is TRBJ2-3; 11 bases align to TRBD1. V was clipped by 2 bases and J by 7 bases; unmatched bases: 6. Germline CDR1 and CDR2: SGHNT and YYREEE (reference sequence). This CDR3 contains 15 residues. The CDR3 region has the DNA TGTGCCAGCAGCTTTGGACAGGGGGCAATAAATACGCAGTATTTT. Translated: CASSFGQGAINTQYF. Looking up the rest from reference TRBV5-4 and TRBJ2-3 gives the full variable domain: ETGVTQSPTHLIKTRGQQVTLRCSSQSGHNTVSWYQQALGQGPQFIFQYYREEENGRGNFPPRFSGLQFPNYSSELNVNALELDDSALYLCASSFGQGAINTQYFGPGTRLTVL.

The V call is TRBV19, the J call TRBJ2-2; D is possibly TRBD2 (5 bases). The V gene lost 3 bases and the J gene lost 0 bases, with 8 bases spanning the gap. Germline V gene sequence: CDR1 LNHDA, CDR2 SQIVND (reference sequence). This CDR3 has 15 residues. The CDR3 coding sequence is TGTGCCAGTAGTATCAGACTAACGAACACCGGGGAGCTGTTTTTT. Its protein product is CASSIRLTNTGELFF.

A single count supports this clone. The chain combines TRBV23-1 with TRBJ2-2; no clear D gene. TRBV23-1 is given ORF status, its function remaining uncertain. There are 18 residues in the CDR3. Trimming shortened V by 10 bases and J by 0 bases, and 24 bases separated the two germline ends. CDR3 coding DNA: TGCGCCACCGACTTTGACCTCTTGGCCCCTCCGAACACCGGGGAGCTGTTTTTT. Amino acid sequence: CATDFDLLAPPNTGELFF.

The chain is built from TRBV5-1 and TRBJ2-2; D is unclear. V was pared by 0 bases and J by 1 base, with 4 bases between. Germline CDR1 is SGHRS and CDR2 is YFSETQ. The CDR3 has 14 amino acids. DNA for the CDR3: TGCGCCAGCAGCTTGGTTAAGAACACCGGGGAGCTGTTTTTT. Amino acids: CASSLVKNTGELFF.

The chain joins TRBV6-1 to TRBJ1-2; D is uncertain. The V end lost 4 bases, the J end lost 4 bases, and 22 bases lay between the germline ends. Germline V gives CDR1 MNHNS, CDR2 SASEGT. The CDR3 spans 17 residues. The CDR3 loop is CASSGEVPWERVYGYTF. The CDR3 bases are TGTGCCAGCAGTGGGGAGGTCCCCTGGGAGCGGGTCTATGGCTACACCTTC.

V gene TRBV5-8 combines with J gene TRBJ2-7, with a weak D call TRBD2 (5 bases). The germline V and J ends were trimmed by 3 bases and 0 bases, with 19 bases remaining between them. From germline, CDR1 is SGHTS and CDR2 YDEGEE. The CDR3 has 17 amino acids. The CDR3 sequence is CASSYYLEGWGSYEQYF. Written as DNA, the CDR3 is TGTGCCAGCAGCTATTACCTCGAGGGTTGGGGCTCCTACGAGCAGTACTTC.

V and J are TRBV19 and TRBJ1-1; the D is unclear. V was cut by 5 bases and J by 3 bases, with 10 bases left in between. The CDR3 has 13 residues. Germline V gene sequence: CDR1 LNHDA, CDR2 SQIVND (reference sequence). This CDR3 reads CASSFKRDTEAFF. The CDR3, as DNA: TGTGCCAGTAGTTTCAAGAGGGACACTGAAGCTTTCTTT.

This chain joins TRBV10-3 and TRBJ2-7; perhaps TRBD1 as D (10 bases). The germline V gene has CDR1 ENHRY and CDR2 SYGVKD. The CDR3 loop spans 17 amino acids. V was pared by 10 bases and J by 2 bases, with 27 bases between. The CDR3, as DNA: TGTGCCACCATGCGGCGGGGGGGACAGGGGAGAGCCTACGAGCAGTACTTC. Its protein is CATMRRGGQGRAYEQYF.

J is TRBJ1-5 and V is TRBV6-5; tentatively, D is TRBD1 (6 bases). Germline V gives CDR1 MNHEY, CDR2 SVGAGI. The CDR3 extends over 14 amino acids. V lost 4 bases to trimming and J lost 10 bases, with 17 bases between them. The CDR3 spells CASSSQGRAGPQHF. The CDR3 DNA reads TGTGCCAGCAGTTCACAGGGACGCGCGGGACCCCAGCATTTT.

The CDR3 coding sequence is TGTGCCAGCAATTTGGACAGGGGGAATGGCTACACCTTC. Translation: CASNLDRGNGYTF. The chain links TRBV6-1 to TRBJ1-2; 10 nucleotides line up with TRBD1. This CDR3 is 13 amino acids long. CDR1 MNHNS and CDR2 SASEGT come from the germline V gene. With V trimmed by 7 bases and J by 6 bases, 5 bases remained unmatched.

This clone was recorded once. The rearrangement joins TRBV19 to TRBJ1-5; TRBD1 agrees at 9 bases. The germline V gene has CDR1 LNHDA and CDR2 SQIVND (reference sequence). This CDR3 is built from 15 residues. The ends lost 8 bases at V and 4 bases at J; junction bases unmatched: 9. CDR3: CASRTGTGNNQPQHF. As DNA, the CDR3 is TGTGCCAGTCGAACCGGGACAGGGAATAATCAGCCCCAGCATTTT.

The V gene is TRBV12-5, the J gene TRBJ1-6; unclear D gene. Per germline, CDR1 LGHNT and CDR2 FRNRAP. The CDR3 runs to 16 residues. Trimming cost V 1 base and J 6 bases, with 13 bases left between them. The CDR3 reads CASGLAPGVGNSPLHF. CDR3 DNA: TGTGCTAGTGGTTTGGCCCCCGGGGTGGGTAATTCACCCCTCCACTTT.